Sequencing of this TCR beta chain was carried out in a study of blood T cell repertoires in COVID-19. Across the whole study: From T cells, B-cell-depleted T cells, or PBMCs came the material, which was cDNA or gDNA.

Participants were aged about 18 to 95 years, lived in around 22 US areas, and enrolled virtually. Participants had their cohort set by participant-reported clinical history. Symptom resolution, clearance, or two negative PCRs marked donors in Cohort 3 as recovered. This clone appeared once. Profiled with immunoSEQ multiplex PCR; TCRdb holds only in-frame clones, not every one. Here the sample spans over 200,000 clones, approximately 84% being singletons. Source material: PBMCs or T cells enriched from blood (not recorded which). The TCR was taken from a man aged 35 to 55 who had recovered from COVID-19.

For the CDR3, the DNA is TGTGCCAGCTTCCTAGGACAGGGAGGTCAGCCCCAGCATTTT. Amino acid sequence: CASFLGQGGQPQHF. V is TRBV18 and J is TRBJ1-5; 8 bases agree with TRBD1. The CDR3 contains 14 residues. CDR1 is KGHSH and CDR2 is LQKENI in the germline V gene. Trimming cost V 7 bases and J 6 bases; bases outside gene matches: 8.